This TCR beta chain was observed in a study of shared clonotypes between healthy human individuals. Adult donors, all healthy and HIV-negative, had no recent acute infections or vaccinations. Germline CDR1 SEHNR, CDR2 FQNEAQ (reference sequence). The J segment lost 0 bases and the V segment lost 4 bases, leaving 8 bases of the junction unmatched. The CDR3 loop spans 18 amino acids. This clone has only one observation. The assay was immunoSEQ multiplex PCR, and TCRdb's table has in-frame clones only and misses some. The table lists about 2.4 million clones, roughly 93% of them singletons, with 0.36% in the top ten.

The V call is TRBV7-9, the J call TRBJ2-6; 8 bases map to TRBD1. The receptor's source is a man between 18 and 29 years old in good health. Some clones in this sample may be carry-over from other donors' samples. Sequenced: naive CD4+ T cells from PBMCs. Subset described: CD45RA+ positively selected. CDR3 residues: CASSSRTGTASGANVLTF. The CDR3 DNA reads TGTGCCAGCAGCTCTAGGACAGGGACAGCCTCTGGGGCCAACGTCCTGACTTTC.